This TCR beta chain was recorded in a study of response to subunit inactivated influenza vaccine. Study findings and constraints: The authors suggested that every seasonal influenza vaccination recruits few new T cells.

TCRdb re-called the RT-PCR reads with MiXCR, one entry per CDR3 protein. Of about 520,000 distinct CDR3 sequences listed, approximately 24% were seen once; the top ten hold less than 2.5%. This clonotype was found once. Its antigen is not identified. This TCR came from a man between 45 and 60 years old who received an inactivated influenza vaccine. This specimen was CD4+ T cells sorted from PBMCs, taken roughly 5 days after vaccination.

DNA of the CDR3: TGCAGTGCTCGCCGCTCAACGACCGGGACTAGACCCTACGAGCAGTACTTC. It codes for CSARRSTTGTRPYEQYF. The chain couples TRBV20-1 to TRBJ2-7, with 8 nucleotides matching TRBD2. The CDR3 runs to 17 residues. The V and J ends lost 5 bases and 2 bases, in that order; junction bases with no gene match: 17. From germline, CDR1 is DFQATT and CDR2 SNEGSKA (reference sequence).